This is a list of T cell receptor beta chains from one sample in a study of T cell repertoires in cytomegalovirus infection. TCRdb re-called the reads through MiXCR, storing one row per CDR3 protein. This table holds 170,000 or so distinct CDR3 sequences, 13% to 15% found once. The specimen was PBMCs. All receptors derive from a human donor in good health (CMV status not recorded). Some clones in this sample may be carry-over from other donors' samples. CDR3s include the opening cysteine and the closing phenylalanine or tryptophan.

>TRBJ2-5|TRBV29-1
CSVERWDGTQYF
>TRBJ2-7|TRBV7-2
CASSPDSGTSVYEQYF
>TRBJ1-2|TRBV6-2/TRBV6-3
CASSSKSLRVAEYGYTF
>TRBJ2-1|TRBV27
CASSRSVYNEQFF
>TRBJ2-3|TRBV6-2/TRBV6-3
CASSSGAGQRRTDTQYF
>TRBJ1-1|TRBV5-4
CASSPWGANTEAFF
>TRBJ2-7|TRBV12-3/TRBV12-4
CASRQGTYEQYF
>TRBJ1-6|TRBV7-9
CASADYNSPLHF
>TRBJ2-7|TRBV5-6
CASSGRLVPSYEQYF
>TRBJ2-2|TRBV4-2
CASSQLGDSGNAGELFF
>TRBJ2-1|TRBV6-8
CASKAPPGQGYNEQFF
>TRBJ2-5|TRBV5-6
CASSLVGARETQYF
>TRBJ1-5|TRBV7-9
CASSPNSNQPQHF
>TRBJ2-7|TRBV25-1
CATTRGAGEQYF
>TRBJ2-2|TRBV7-2
CASSLGGSTGELFF
>TRBJ2-7|TRBV7-9
CASSLGPPPNEQYF
>TRBJ2-5|TRBV7-8
CASSSRLAQETQYF
>TRBJ1-1|TRBV5-4
CASSPLTVNTEAFF
>TRBJ2-3|TRBV27
CASSVLAGAGDTQYF
>TRBJ2-7|TRBV7-2
CASSPSGPYEQYF
>TRBJ1-2|TRBV29-1
CSVANRSYGYTF
>TRBJ2-7|TRBV5-1
CASSFERNYEQYF
>TRBJ2-4|TRBV4-1
CASSQERQDIQYF
>TRBJ2-2|TRBV7-2
CASSPYGELFF
>TRBJ2-7|TRBV6-6
CASSYSYGGDYEQYF
>TRBJ1-1|TRBV14
CASSQGGEAFF
>TRBJ2-1|TRBV29-1
CSVELQGAEQFF
>TRBJ1-5|TRBV29-1
CSVAGSNQPQHF
>TRBJ2-1|TRBV4-2
CASSQESWYNEQFF
>TRBJ2-3|TRBV27
CASSLSGLAVTDTQYF
>TRBJ1-4|TRBV7-2
CASSLADRNNEKLFF
>TRBJ2-3|TRBV6-1
CASGDGGTQYF
>TRBJ2-7|TRBV7-9
CASSLESAYSYEQYF
>TRBJ2-2|TRBV20-1
CSARDRTNTGELFF
>TRBJ1-5|TRBV19
CASSMGTGPDSNQPQHF
>TRBJ2-7|TRBV29-1
CSVVQQENYEQYF
>TRBJ1-1|TRBV11-2
CASSVLQGNTEAFF
>TRBJ2-7|TRBV6-2/TRBV6-3
CASSLASGGLQTYEQYF
>TRBJ1-6|TRBV4-1
CASSHPRLGVNSPLHF
>TRBJ1-4|TRBV2
CASSEQGQINEKLFF
>TRBJ1-2|TRBV7-9
CASSLVAGARSYGYTF
>TRBJ2-1|TRBV30
CAWGGPDNEQFF
>TRBJ2-3|TRBV20-1
CSAREVAASTDTQYF
>TRBJ2-3|TRBV6-2/TRBV6-3
CASSYAAGTDTQYF
>TRBJ1-5|TRBV12-3/TRBV12-4
CASSLLGPGDQPQHF
>TRBJ2-5|TRBV29-1
CSVARKETQYF
>TRBJ1-6|TRBV7-2
CASSPRGSSYNSPLHF
>TRBJ2-2|TRBV19
CASNGRVNTGELFF
>TRBJ1-4|TRBV29-1
CSVGGTGPKAKLFF
>TRBJ1-1|TRBV2
CASSVTPPVLNTEAFF
>TRBJ1-1|TRBV7-9
CAGAPGQVNTEAFF
>TRBJ2-2|TRBV5-5
CASSLDPGGTGELFF